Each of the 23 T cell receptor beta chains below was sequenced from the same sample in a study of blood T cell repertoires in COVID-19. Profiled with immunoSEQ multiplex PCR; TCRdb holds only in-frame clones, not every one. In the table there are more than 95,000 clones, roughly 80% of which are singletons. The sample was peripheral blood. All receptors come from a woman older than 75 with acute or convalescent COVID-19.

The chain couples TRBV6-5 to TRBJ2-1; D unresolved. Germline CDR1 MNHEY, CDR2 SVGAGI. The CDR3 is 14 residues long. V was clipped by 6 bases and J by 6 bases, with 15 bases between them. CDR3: CASSVPTVANEQFF. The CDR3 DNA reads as TGTGCCAGCAGCGTCCCAACTGTAGCCAATGAGCAGTTCTTC.

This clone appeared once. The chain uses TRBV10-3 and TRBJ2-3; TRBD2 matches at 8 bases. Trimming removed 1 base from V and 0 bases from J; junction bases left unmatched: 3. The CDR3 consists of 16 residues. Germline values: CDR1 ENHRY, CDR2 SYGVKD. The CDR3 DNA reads TGTGCCATCAGTGAGTGGACGGGAGGGAGCACAGATACGCAGTATTTT. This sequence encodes CAISEWTGGSTDTQYF.

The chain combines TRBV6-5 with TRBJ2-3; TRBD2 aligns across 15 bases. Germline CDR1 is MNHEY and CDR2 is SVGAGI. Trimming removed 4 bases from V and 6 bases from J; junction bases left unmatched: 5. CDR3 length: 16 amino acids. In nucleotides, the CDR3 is TGTGCCAGCAGTTTGGGACTAGCGGGAGGTGCCGATACGCAGTATTTT. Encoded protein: CASSLGLAGGADTQYF.

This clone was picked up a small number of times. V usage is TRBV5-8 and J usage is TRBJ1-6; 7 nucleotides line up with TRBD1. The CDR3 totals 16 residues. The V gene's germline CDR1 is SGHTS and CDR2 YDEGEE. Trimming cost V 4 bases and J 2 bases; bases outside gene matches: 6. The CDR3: CASSLRGRAYNSPLHF. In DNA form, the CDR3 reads TGTGCCAGCAGCCTTAGGGGGCGTGCCTATAATTCACCCCTCCACTTT.

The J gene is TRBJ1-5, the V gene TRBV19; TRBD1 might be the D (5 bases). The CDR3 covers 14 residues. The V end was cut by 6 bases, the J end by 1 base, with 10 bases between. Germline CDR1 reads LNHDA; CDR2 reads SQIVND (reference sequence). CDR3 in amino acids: CASRQVLSNQPQHF. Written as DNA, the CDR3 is TGTGCCAGTAGACAGGTCCTAAGCAATCAGCCCCAGCATTTT.

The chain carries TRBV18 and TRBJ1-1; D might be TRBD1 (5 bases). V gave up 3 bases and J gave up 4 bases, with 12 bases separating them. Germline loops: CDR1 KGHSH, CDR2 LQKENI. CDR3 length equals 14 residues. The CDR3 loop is CASSPGLAATEAFF. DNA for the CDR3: TGTGCCAGCTCACCGGGGCTTGCGGCCACTGAAGCTTTCTTT.

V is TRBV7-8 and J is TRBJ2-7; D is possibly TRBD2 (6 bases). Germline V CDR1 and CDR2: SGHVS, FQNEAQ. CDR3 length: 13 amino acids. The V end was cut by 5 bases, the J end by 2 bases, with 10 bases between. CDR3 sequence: CASSPGGPYEQYV. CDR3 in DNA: TGTGCCAGCAGCCCCGGAGGGCCCTACGAGCAGTACGTC.

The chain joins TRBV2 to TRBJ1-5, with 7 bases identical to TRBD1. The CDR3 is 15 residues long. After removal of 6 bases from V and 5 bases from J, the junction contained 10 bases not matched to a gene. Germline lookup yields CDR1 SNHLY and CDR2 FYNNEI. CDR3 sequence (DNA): TGTGCCAGCAGGGCACAGGGGTATCCAGATCAGCCCCAGCATTTT. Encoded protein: CASRAQGYPDQPQHF.

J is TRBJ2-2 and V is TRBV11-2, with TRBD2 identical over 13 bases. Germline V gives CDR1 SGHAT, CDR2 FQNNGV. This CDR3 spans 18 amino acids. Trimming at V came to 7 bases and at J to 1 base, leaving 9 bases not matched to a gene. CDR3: CASIRTSGSLGNTGELFF. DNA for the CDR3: TGTGCCAGCATTCGGACTAGCGGGAGTCTAGGGAACACCGGGGAGCTGTTTTTT.

The CDR3 sequence is CASSLVGETQYF. CDR3 nucleotide sequence: TGTGCCAGCAGCCTAGTCGGAGAGACCCAGTACTTC. The chain recombines TRBV11-3 with TRBJ2-5; unclear D gene. Trimming removed 5 bases from V and 4 bases from J, with 8 bases in between. The CDR3 runs 12 residues. Germline CDR1 and CDR2: SGHNT and YENEEA.

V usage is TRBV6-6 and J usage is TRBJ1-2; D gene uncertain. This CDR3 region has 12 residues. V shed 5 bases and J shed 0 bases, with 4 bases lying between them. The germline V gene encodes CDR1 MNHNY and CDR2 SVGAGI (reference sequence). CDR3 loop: CASSPANYGYTF. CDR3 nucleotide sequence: TGTGCCAGCAGTCCAGCTAACTATGGCTACACCTTC.

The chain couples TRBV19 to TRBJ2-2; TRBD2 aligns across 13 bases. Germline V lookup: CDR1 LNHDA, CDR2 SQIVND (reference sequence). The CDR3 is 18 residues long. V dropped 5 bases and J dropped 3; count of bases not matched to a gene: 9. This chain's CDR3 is CASSLGLAGVGYTGELFF. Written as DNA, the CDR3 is TGTGCCAGTAGTCTTGGACTAGCGGGAGTCGGGTACACCGGGGAGCTGTTTTTT.

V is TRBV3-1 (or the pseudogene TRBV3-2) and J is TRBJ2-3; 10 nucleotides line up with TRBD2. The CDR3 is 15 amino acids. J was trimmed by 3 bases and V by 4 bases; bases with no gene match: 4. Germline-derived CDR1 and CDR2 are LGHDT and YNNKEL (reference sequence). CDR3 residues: CASSPSGRETDTQYF. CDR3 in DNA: TGTGCCAGCAGCCCCAGCGGGAGGGAGACAGATACGCAGTATTTT.

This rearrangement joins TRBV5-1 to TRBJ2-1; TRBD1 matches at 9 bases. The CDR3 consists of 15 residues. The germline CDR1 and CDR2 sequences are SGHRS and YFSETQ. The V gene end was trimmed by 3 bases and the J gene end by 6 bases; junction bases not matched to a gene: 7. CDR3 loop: CASSSGTGSSNEQFF. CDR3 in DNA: TGCGCCAGCAGCTCCGGGACAGGGTCTTCCAATGAGCAGTTCTTC. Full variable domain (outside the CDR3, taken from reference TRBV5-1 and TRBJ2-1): KAGVTQTPRYLIKTRGQQVTLSCSPISGHRSVSWYQQTPGQGLQFLFEYFSETQRNKGNFPGRFSGRQFSNSRSEMNVSTLELGDSALYLCASSSGTGSSNEQFFGPGTRLTVL.

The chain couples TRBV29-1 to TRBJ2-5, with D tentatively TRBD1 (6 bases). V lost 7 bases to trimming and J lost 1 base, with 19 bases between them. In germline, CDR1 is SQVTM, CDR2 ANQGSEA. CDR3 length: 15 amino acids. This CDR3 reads CSAGRGRGSQETQYF. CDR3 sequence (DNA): TGCAGCGCCGGGCGTGGCAGGGGATCCCAAGAGACCCAGTACTTC.

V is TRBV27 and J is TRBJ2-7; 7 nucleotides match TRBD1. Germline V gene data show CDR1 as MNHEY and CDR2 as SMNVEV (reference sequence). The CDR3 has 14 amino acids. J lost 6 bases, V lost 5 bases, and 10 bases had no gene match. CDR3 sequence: CASSPRTGGTEQYV. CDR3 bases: TGTGCCAGCAGTCCGCGGACAGGAGGAACCGAGCAGTACGTC.

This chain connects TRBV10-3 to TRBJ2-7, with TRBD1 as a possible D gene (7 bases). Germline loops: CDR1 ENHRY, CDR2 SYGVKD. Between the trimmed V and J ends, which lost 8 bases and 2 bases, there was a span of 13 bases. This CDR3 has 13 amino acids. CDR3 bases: TGTGCCATCTCCGCGGGACAGACCTACGAGCAGTACGTC. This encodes CAISAGQTYEQYV.

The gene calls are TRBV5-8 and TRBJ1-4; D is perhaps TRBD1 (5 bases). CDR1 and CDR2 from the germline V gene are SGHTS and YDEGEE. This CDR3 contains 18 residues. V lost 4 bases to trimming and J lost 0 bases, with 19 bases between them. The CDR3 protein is CASSLGLVQGPTNEKLFF. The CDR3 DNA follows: TGTGCCAGCAGCCTGGGCTTAGTTCAGGGCCCAACTAATGAAAAACTGTTTTTT.

The CDR3 sequence is CASSLRRQARNTEAFF. The CDR3, as DNA: TGTGCCAGCAGCTTAAGACGACAGGCCAGGAACACTGAAGCTTTCTTT. The chain is built from TRBV11-2 and TRBJ1-1; D is possibly TRBD1 (6 bases). The CDR3 contains 16 residues. The V gene lost 2 bases and the J gene lost 1 base, with 14 bases spanning the gap. CDR1 and CDR2 (germline): SGHAT, FQNNGV.

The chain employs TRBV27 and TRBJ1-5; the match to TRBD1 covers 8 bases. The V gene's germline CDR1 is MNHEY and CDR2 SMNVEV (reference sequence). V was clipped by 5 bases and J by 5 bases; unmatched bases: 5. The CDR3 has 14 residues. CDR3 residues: CASSDRGGDQPQHF. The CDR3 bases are TGTGCCAGCAGTGACAGGGGAGGGGATCAGCCCCAGCATTTT.

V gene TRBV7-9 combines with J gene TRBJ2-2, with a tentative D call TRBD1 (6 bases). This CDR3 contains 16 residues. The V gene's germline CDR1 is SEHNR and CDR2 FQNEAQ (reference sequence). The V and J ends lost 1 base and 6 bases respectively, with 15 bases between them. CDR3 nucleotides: TGTGCCAGCAGCTTAGGAAGGACAGCGTGGGCCGGGGAGCTGTTTTTT. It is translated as CASSLGRTAWAGELFF.

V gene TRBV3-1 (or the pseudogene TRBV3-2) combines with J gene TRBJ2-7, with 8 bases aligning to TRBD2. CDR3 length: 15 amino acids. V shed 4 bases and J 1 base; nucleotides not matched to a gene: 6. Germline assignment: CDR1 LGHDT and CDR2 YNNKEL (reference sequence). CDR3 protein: CASSPSGRGSYEQYF. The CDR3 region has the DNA TGTGCCAGCAGCCCCAGCGGGAGAGGGTCCTACGAGCAGTACTTC.

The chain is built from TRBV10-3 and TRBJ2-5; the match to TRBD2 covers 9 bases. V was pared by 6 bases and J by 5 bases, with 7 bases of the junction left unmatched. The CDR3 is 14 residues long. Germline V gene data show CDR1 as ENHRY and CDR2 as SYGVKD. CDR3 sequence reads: CAIRGAGGPETQYF. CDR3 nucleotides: TGTGCCATCAGAGGGGCGGGAGGGCCCGAGACCCAGTACTTC.